These 17 T cell receptor beta chains came from one sample sequenced in a study of shared clonotypes between healthy human individuals. Data came from immunoSEQ multiplex PCR; TCRdb stores just in-frame clones and leaves some out. The sample has under 2,500,000 clones; 95% are singletons. Sequencing was done on a sample of naive CD4+ T cells sorted from blood. The subset was: CD45RA+ positively selected. These receptors came from a man aged 18 to 29 in good health.

This clone was counted a single time. J is TRBJ2-5 and V is TRBV11-2; maybe TRBD2 (6 bases). V dropped 0 bases and J dropped 1 base, with 9 bases sitting between them. The CDR3 is 15 residues long. Germline V gene sequence: CDR1 SGHAT, CDR2 FQNNGV. The CDR3 DNA sequence: TGTGCCAGCAGCTTAGACGTAGCGGCCCAAGAGACCCAGTACTTC. Its protein product is CASSLDVAAQETQYF. Full variable domain (remainder filled in from reference TRBV11-2 and TRBJ2-5): EAGVAQSPRYKIIEKRQSVAFWCNPISGHATLYWYQQILGQGPKLLIQFQNNGVVDDSQLPKDRFSAERLKGVDSTLKIQPAKLEDSAVYLCASSLDVAAQETQYFGPGTRLLVL.

This clone was counted a single time. The rearrangement links TRBV5-6 to TRBJ1-2; D is unresolved. The V gene's germline CDR1 is SGHDT and CDR2 YYEEEE. The V and J ends lost 5 bases and 1 base respectively, with 6 bases between them. This CDR3 has 12 residues. CDR3 sequence reads: CASRSVNYGYTF. The DNA of the CDR3 is TGTGCCAGCAGGAGCGTTAACTATGGCTACACCTTC.

The chain couples TRBV4-3 to TRBJ1-6; D is uncertain. The CDR3 has 16 amino acids. Germline V gene lookup returns CDR1 LGHNA and CDR2 YSLEER. The V end was cut by 0 bases, the J end by 6 bases, with 12 bases between. The CDR3 reads CASSQDPTDRNSPLHF. The CDR3 nucleotides are TGCGCCAGCAGCCAAGACCCAACAGACCGTAATTCACCCCTCCACTTT.

The sample holds one count of this clone. V and J are TRBV5-1 and TRBJ1-6, with D possibly matching TRBD1 (6 bases). Germline CDR1 and CDR2: SGHRS and YFSETQ. This CDR3 is 15 amino acids long. Trimming shortened V by 2 bases and J by 6 bases, and 12 bases separated the two germline ends. The CDR3 here is CASSLRTESNSPLHF. The CDR3 coding sequence is TGCGCCAGCAGCTTACGGACAGAGAGTAATTCACCCCTCCACTTT. Full variable domain (missing parts from reference TRBV5-1 and TRBJ1-6): KAGVTQTPRYLIKTRGQQVTLSCSPISGHRSVSWYQQTPGQGLQFLFEYFSETQRNKGNFPGRFSGRQFSNSRSEMNVSTLELGDSALYLCASSLRTESNSPLHFGNGTRLTVT.

The chain is built from TRBV9 and TRBJ2-4; 9 bases line up with TRBD1. Germline V gives CDR1 SGDLS, CDR2 YYNGEE. V was clipped by 0 bases and J by 0 bases; unmatched bases: 19. This CDR3 has 22 amino acids. The CDR3 bases are TGTGCCAGCAGCGTAGGAAGGAGAGGATTGGACAGGGGAGGGCTAGCCAAAAACATTCAGTACTTC. Translating it yields CASSVGRRGLDRGGLAKNIQYF.

V and J are TRBV11-2 and TRBJ2-3; D gene uncertain. Trimming stripped 3 bases from V and 2 bases from J, with 12 bases between. The CDR3 runs to 15 residues. CDR1 and CDR2 from the germline V gene are SGHAT and FQNNGV. The CDR3 DNA reads as TGTGCCAGCAGCTTTTCAAGTGATATCACAGATACGCAGTATTTT. Translation: CASSFSSDITDTQYF.

In its sample, this clone was seen once. CDR3 DNA sequence: TGTGCCTGGAGTCCGCCCAGGACAGGGACAGATACGCAGTATTTT. Protein product: CAWSPPRTGTDTQYF. This rearrangement joins TRBV30 to TRBJ2-3, with 8 positions matching TRBD1. The junction had 7 bases not matched to a gene; V was cut back by 2 bases and J by 3 bases. Germline V gives CDR1 GTSNPN, CDR2 SVGIG (reference sequence). CDR3 length: 15 amino acids.

The chain carries TRBV4-1 and TRBJ2-7; D may be TRBD1 or TRBD2 (7 bases each). This CDR3 is built from 15 residues. Germline lookup yields CDR1 MGHRA and CDR2 YSYEKL. V was cut by 1 base and J by 4 bases, with 14 bases left in between. The DNA of the CDR3 is TGCGCCAGCAGCCAAGTGGCAGGGGGGGGATACGAGCAGTACTTC. This sequence encodes CASSQVAGGGYEQYF.

This chain uses TRBV18 with TRBJ2-3; maybe TRBD2 (5 bases). The CDR3 runs 13 residues. Germline CDR1 is KGHSH and CDR2 is LQKENI. V shed 3 bases and J shed 5 bases, with 9 bases lying between them. This chain's CDR3 is CASSPVAGDTQYF. In nucleotides, the CDR3 is TGTGCCAGCTCACCGGTCGCGGGAGATACGCAGTATTTT.

This clone was recorded once. V gene TRBV2 combines with J gene TRBJ2-3; 9 positions match TRBD1. After removal of 1 base from V and 2 bases from J, the junction contained 7 bases not matched to a gene. The CDR3 covers 17 residues. Germline lookup yields CDR1 SNHLY and CDR2 FYNNEI. The CDR3 bases are TGTGCCAGCAGTGAAGTTTGGGACAGGGTTTACACAGATACGCAGTATTTT. Translated: CASSEVWDRVYTDTQYF.

The V call is TRBV7-2, the J call TRBJ2-1; D possibly corresponds to TRBD2 (6 bases). CDR3 length equals 15 residues. The V and J ends lost 0 bases and 4 bases respectively, with 10 bases between them. Germline V gene sequence: CDR1 SGHTA, CDR2 FQGNSA. CDR3 loop: CASSLAQGGYNEQFF. CDR3 nucleotides: TGTGCCAGCAGCTTAGCGCAGGGAGGATACAATGAGCAGTTCTTC.

The gene calls are TRBV10-3 and TRBJ2-2; 10 nucleotides match TRBD2. This CDR3 has 16 amino acids. J lost 8 bases, V lost 2 bases, and 8 bases had no gene match. Germline V gene data show CDR1 as ENHRY and CDR2 as SYGVKD. The CDR3 is CAISEGLAAPGGELFF. CDR3 sequence (DNA): TGTGCCATCAGTGAGGGACTAGCGGCCCCGGGTGGGGAGCTGTTTTTT.

This clone is a singleton in its sample. This rearrangement joins TRBV11-2 to TRBJ1-2; D call uncertain. The CDR3 totals 11 residues. Trimming removed 6 bases from V and 8 bases from J, with 10 bases in between. Per germline, CDR1 SGHAT and CDR2 FQNNGV. CDR3 region: CASRSNGGYTF. The CDR3 bases are TGTGCCAGCAGATCTAATGGGGGCTACACCTTC.

This clone was picked up one time. The chain has TRBV30 and TRBJ1-6, with unresolved D. The germline gives CDR1 GTSNPN, CDR2 SVGIG (reference sequence). V gave up 1 base and J gave up 11 bases, with 18 bases separating them. The CDR3 length is 15 residues. CDR3: CAWSGGYMTGTPLHF. In DNA, the CDR3 is TGTGCCTGGAGTGGGGGTTATATGACCGGGACACCCCTCCACTTT.

The CDR3 here is CASSYSVTEFETQYF. DNA of the CDR3: TGTGCCAGCAGTTACTCGGTGACGGAATTTGAGACCCAGTACTTC. The rearrangement links TRBV6-5 to TRBJ2-5; D ambiguous. Germline lookup yields CDR1 MNHEY and CDR2 SVGAGI. Trimming removed 0 bases at V and 5 bases at J, with 13 bases between. The CDR3 totals 15 residues.

The genes are TRBV9 and TRBJ2-1, with D maybe TRBD2 (6 bases). The CDR3 is 16 amino acids. Between the trimmed V and J ends, which lost 0 bases and 4 bases, there was a span of 14 bases. Germline assignment: CDR1 SGDLS and CDR2 YYNGEE. The CDR3 here is CASSVEGGSGYNEQFF. DNA of the CDR3: TGTGCCAGCAGCGTAGAGGGTGGGAGCGGGTACAATGAGCAGTTCTTC.

The V call is TRBV10-3, the J call TRBJ2-2, with D tentatively TRBD2 (5 bases). Germline lookup yields CDR1 ENHRY and CDR2 SYGVKD. There are 15 residues in the CDR3. V was cut by 4 bases and J by 3 bases, with 12 bases left in between. This CDR3 reads CAISGRDYDTGELFF. The CDR3 nucleotides read TGTGCCATCAGTGGCAGAGACTACGACACCGGGGAGCTGTTTTTT.